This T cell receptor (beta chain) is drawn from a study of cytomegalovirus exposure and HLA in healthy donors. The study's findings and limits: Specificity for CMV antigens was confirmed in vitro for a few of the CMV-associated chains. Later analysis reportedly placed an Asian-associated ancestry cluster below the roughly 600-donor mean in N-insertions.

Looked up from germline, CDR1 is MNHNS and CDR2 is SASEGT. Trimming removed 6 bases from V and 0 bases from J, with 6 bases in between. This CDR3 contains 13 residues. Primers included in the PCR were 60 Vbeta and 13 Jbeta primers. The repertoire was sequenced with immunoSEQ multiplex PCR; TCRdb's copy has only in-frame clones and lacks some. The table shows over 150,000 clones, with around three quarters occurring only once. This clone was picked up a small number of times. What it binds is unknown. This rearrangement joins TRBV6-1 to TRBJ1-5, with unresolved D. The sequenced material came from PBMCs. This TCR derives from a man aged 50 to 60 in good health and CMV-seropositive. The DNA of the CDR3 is TGTGCCAGCAGCCAACTTAGCAATCAGCCCCAGCATTTT. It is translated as CASSQLSNQPQHF.